These T cell receptor beta chains were read from a single sample in a study of lymphopenia after photon versus proton radiotherapy. The table came from immunoSEQ multiplex PCR; TCRdb's copy has only in-frame clones and leaves some out. The sample lists about 45,000 clones, around 86% occurring once. This sample comprised peripheral blood, obtained from a patient treated with photon-based radiotherapy. These receptors came from a man aged 35 to 55 with gastric cancer. Both conserved end residues are part of each CDR3. The D gene is left open where the match is weak. A clone size is listed for some rows: how often the clone was seen (once, few, many), or a class if it is expanded.

CASSYSWETGSTEAFF	TGTGCCAGCAGTTACTCGTGGGAAACAGGGTCCACTGAAGCTTTCTTT	TRBJ1-1	TRBV6-5	-	-
CASSPTGGAVGYTF	TGCGCCAGCAGCCCCACAGGGGGCGCGGTAGGCTACACCTTC	TRBJ1-2	TRBV4-3	-	TRBD1
CASNRPGTGGNTIYF	TGTGCCAGCAACAGACCCGGGACAGGAGGAAACACCATATATTTT	TRBJ1-3	TRBV9	-	TRBD1
CASSYSYRGTDTQYF	TGTGCCAGCAGTTACTCTTATCGGGGCACAGATACGCAGTATTTT	TRBJ2-3	TRBV6-5	-	-
CASRSGGDATEAFF	TGTGCCAGCAGATCGGGCGGGGACGCCACTGAAGCTTTCTTT	TRBJ1-1	TRBV7-9	once	-
CASSLNPPGPYNEQFF	TGTGCCAGCAGCTTAAACCCCCCTGGACCCTACAATGAGCAGTTCTTC	TRBJ2-1	TRBV7-3	-	-
CASSESNPRRQGASTDTQYF	TGCGCCAGCAGTGAGTCGAACCCCCGAAGACAGGGAGCTAGCACAGATACGCAGTATTTT	TRBJ2-3	TRBV10-1	-	TRBD1
CASSLESGELFF	TGTGCCAGCAGCTTGGAGTCTGGGGAGCTGTTTTTT	TRBJ2-2	TRBV5-4	-	-
CASSYSKDTGELFF	TGTGCCAGCAGTTACTCGAAGGACACCGGGGAGCTGTTTTTT	TRBJ2-2	TRBV6-6	-	-
CASSPTGQNQPQHF	TGTGCCAGCAGTCCGACAGGTCAGAATCAGCCCCAGCATTTT	TRBJ1-5	TRBV6-5	-	-
CASSPDLRRTQHF	TGTGCCAGCAGCCCAGACCTGCGACGGACCCAGCATTTT	TRBJ1-5	TRBV11-2	few	-
CASSQDWAGVETQYF	TGTGCCAGCAGCCAAGATTGGGCGGGGGTTGAGACCCAGTACTTC	TRBJ2-5	TRBV4-2	-	TRBD2
CASSLRRYTEAFF	TGTGCCAGCAGTTTACGAAGGTACACTGAAGCTTTCTTT	TRBJ1-1	TRBV27	-	-
CASSRGTGGPGELFF	TGTGCCAGCAGCAGAGGGACAGGGGGCCCCGGGGAGCTGTTTTTT	TRBJ2-2	TRBV5-6	once	TRBD1
CASSARTSRLHEQYF	TGTGCCAGCAGCGCGCGGACTAGCCGTCTCCACGAGCAGTACTTC	TRBJ2-7	TRBV5-6	-	TRBD2
CASSPTGTTNQPQHF	TGTGCCAGCTCACCGACCGGGACAACTAATCAGCCCCAGCATTTT	TRBJ1-5	TRBV18	-	-
CASSLARGWADTQYF	TGTGCCAGCAGCTTAGCGAGGGGGTGGGCAGATACGCAGTATTTT	TRBJ2-3	TRBV7-6	-	-
CASSPDSLVGYEQYF	TGTGCCAGCAGCCCTGACAGCCTAGTAGGCTACGAGCAGTACTTC	TRBJ2-7	TRBV7-9	-	-
CASSQAGTGGGYEQYF	TGCGCCAGCAGCCAAGCCGGGACAGGGGGCGGCTACGAGCAGTACTTC	TRBJ2-7	TRBV4-1	-	TRBD1
CASSPTGVTEAFF	TGTGCCAGCAGCCCCACAGGGGTTACTGAAGCTTTCTTT	TRBJ1-1	TRBV11-3	once	TRBD1
CASSLRRAGGETQYF	TGTGCCAGCAGTTTACGGCGGGCTGGGGGAGAGACCCAGTACTTC	TRBJ2-5	TRBV27	-	-
CASSRTGDQPQHF	TGTGCCAGCAGTCGGACAGGGGACCAGCCCCAGCATTTT	TRBJ1-5	TRBV6-5	few	TRBD1
CARSLGRMSSGYTF	TGTGCCAGAAGCTTGGGTCGGATGTCGTCTGGCTACACCTTC	TRBJ1-2	TRBV5-3	-	-
CASSLLGSTGELFF	TGTGCCAGCAGCTTACTCGGATCAACCGGGGAGCTGTTTTTT	TRBJ2-2	TRBV11-3	-	-
CASNGGAPNEKLFF	TGCGCCAGCAACGGGGGCGCGCCTAATGAAAAACTGTTTTTT	TRBJ1-4	TRBV4-3	-	-